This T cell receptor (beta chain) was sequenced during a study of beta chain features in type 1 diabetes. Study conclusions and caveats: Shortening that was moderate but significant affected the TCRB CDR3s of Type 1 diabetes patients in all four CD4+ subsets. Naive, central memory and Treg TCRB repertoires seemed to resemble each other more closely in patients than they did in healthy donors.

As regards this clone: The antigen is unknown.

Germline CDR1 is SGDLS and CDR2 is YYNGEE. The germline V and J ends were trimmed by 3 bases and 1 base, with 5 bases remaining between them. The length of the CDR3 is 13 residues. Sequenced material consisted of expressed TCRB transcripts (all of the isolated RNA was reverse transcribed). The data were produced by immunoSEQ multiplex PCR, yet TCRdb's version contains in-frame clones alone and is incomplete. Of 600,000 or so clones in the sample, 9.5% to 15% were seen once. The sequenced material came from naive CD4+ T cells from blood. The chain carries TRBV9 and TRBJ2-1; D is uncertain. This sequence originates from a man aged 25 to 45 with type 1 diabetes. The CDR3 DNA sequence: TGTGCCAGCAGCGGGCCATCCTACAATGAGCAGTTCTTC. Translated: CASSGPSYNEQFF.